These 24 T cell receptor beta chains share one sample of origin, sequenced in a study of blood T cell repertoires in COVID-19. Only in-frame clones appear in the TCRdb table, and some are missing; sequencing was by immunoSEQ multiplex PCR. This table holds more than 200,000 clones, 75% to 85% found once. Sample: PBMCs or T cells enriched from blood (not recorded which). The receptors were gathered from a man in his thirties or forties with acute COVID-19.

The V and J genes are TRBV11-2 and TRBJ1-5; 7 bases fit TRBD1. This CDR3 has 13 residues. The V and J ends lost 5 bases and 7 bases, in that order; junction bases with no gene match: 5. Germline V CDR1 and CDR2: SGHAT, FQNNGV. The DNA for the CDR3 is TGTGCCAGCAGCCAGGGGGTAGAGCAGCCCCAGCATTTT. It translates to CASSQGVEQPQHF.

Remarks on this clone: At the DNA level, this CDR3 is encoded by other sequences in the same sample as well. The V and J genes are TRBV7-2 and TRBJ2-7; D is perhaps TRBD2 (6 bases). The V end was cut by 1 base, the J end by 4 bases, with 8 bases between. The CDR3 runs 13 residues. Looked up from germline, CDR1 is SGHTA and CDR2 is FQGNSA. The CDR3 protein is CASSLVSGYEQYF. CDR3 DNA sequence: TGTGCCAGCAGCTTAGTAAGCGGGTACGAGCAGTACTTC.

With respect to this clone: The identical CDR3 is also encoded by other nucleotide sequences in the sample. CDR3 region: CASSLAGRGGPDTQYF. The CDR3 DNA is TGCGCCAGCAGCTTGGCCGGGCGGGGGGGCCCGGATACGCAGTATTTT. J is TRBJ2-3 and V is TRBV5-1, with 9 bases fitting TRBD2. Germline CDR1 reads SGHRS; CDR2 reads YFSETQ. The CDR3 totals 16 residues. Germline trimming cut 0 bases from V and 6 bases from J; bases unmatched to any gene: 8.

Only one count was recorded for this clone. The chain uses TRBV10-3 and TRBJ2-3; D is perhaps TRBD1 (6 bases). Germline loops: CDR1 ENHRY, CDR2 SYGVKD. The CDR3 extends over 14 amino acids. With 7 bases removed from V and 1 base from J, the gap between germline ends came to 12 bases. DNA for the CDR3: TGTGCCATCAAGGACAGTAGGGGCACAGATACGCAGTATTTT. This sequence encodes CAIKDSRGTDTQYF.

This clone was seen a few times. The V gene is TRBV19, the J gene TRBJ1-6, with D unresolved. V was shortened by 1 base and J by 6 bases, with 10 bases between the two germline ends. Germline V gives CDR1 LNHDA, CDR2 SQIVND (reference sequence). The CDR3 extends over 15 amino acids. CDR3 region: CASSIGAVLNSPLHF. The DNA of the CDR3 is TGTGCCAGTAGTATAGGTGCAGTCCTTAATTCACCCCTCCACTTT.

This chain uses TRBV18 with TRBJ2-7; 7 bases are a match to TRBD1. V dropped 3 bases and J dropped 3; count of bases not matched to a gene: 8. The V gene's germline CDR1 is KGHSH and CDR2 LQKENI. The CDR3 has 15 amino acids. CDR3 sequence (DNA): TGTGCCAGCTCACCTAGGACAGGCAACCTCTACGAGCAGTACTTC. Encoded protein: CASSPRTGNLYEQYF. Filled out from reference TRBV18 and TRBJ2-7, the complete variable domain reads NAGVMQNPRHLVRRRGQEARLRCSPMKGHSHVYWYRQLPEEGLKFMVYLQKENIIDESGMPKERFSAEFPKEGPSILRIQQVVRGDSAAYFCASSPRTGNLYEQYFGPGTRLTVT.

The rearrangement uses TRBV24-1 and TRBJ1-2; weak D call: TRBD1 (5 bases). Between the trimmed V and J ends, which lost 2 bases and 5 bases, there was a span of 11 bases. CDR1 is KGHDR and CDR2 is SFDVKD in the germline V gene. The CDR3 runs to 14 residues. The CDR3 loop reads CATSDSDRPYGYTF. CDR3 in DNA: TGTGCCACCAGTGATTCCGACAGACCGTATGGCTACACCTTC.

The rearrangement joins TRBV7-6 to TRBJ1-4; D call uncertain. CDR1 is SGHVS and CDR2 is FNYEAQ in the germline V gene. V was cut by 0 bases and J by 10 bases, with 9 bases left in between. The CDR3 contains 13 residues. CDR3 loop: CASSLAAGGKLFF. The CDR3 bases are TGTGCCAGCAGCTTAGCCGCCGGAGGAAAACTGTTTTTT.

In its sample, this clone was seen a few times. The CDR3 nucleotides are TGCAGCGTGAGAGCGGGAACCTACGAGCAGTACTTC. Its translation: CSVRAGTYEQYF. The gene calls are TRBV29-1 and TRBJ2-7, with 7 bases matching TRBD2. Trimming removed 6 bases from V and 2 bases from J; junction bases left unmatched: 4. Germline values: CDR1 SQVTM, CDR2 ANQGSEA. This CDR3 has 12 residues.

The V gene is TRBV27, the J gene TRBJ2-7; 7 nucleotides line up with TRBD1. The V segment lost 10 bases and the J segment 0 bases; nucleotides outside the gene matches: 6. The length of the CDR3 is 13 residues. CDR1 is MNHEY, CDR2 SMNVEV, per germline (reference sequence). Here the CDR3 reads CATSQGHSYEQYF. The CDR3 bases are TGTGCCACGTCACAGGGGCACTCCTACGAGCAGTACTTC.

The rearrangement uses TRBV18 and TRBJ2-5, with D perhaps TRBD1 (6 bases). Trimming took off 5 bases at V and 5 bases at J, with 12 bases between the two ends. Germline CDR1 reads KGHSH; CDR2 reads LQKENI. The CDR3 has 13 amino acids. The CDR3: CASSSSGDETQYF. Written as DNA, the CDR3 is TGTGCCAGCTCAAGTTCAGGGGATGAGACCCAGTACTTC.

The chain couples TRBV5-5 to TRBJ1-3; 8 nucleotides align to TRBD1. Trimming cost V 4 bases and J 3 bases; bases outside gene matches: 3. The CDR3 sequence is 14 residues long. The germline V gene encodes CDR1 SGHKS and CDR2 YYEKEE (reference sequence). Written as DNA, the CDR3 is TGTGCCAGCAGCCTGACAGGGGTTGGAAACACCATATATTTT. Protein: CASSLTGVGNTIYF.

The chain links TRBV3-1 (or the pseudogene TRBV3-2) to TRBJ2-1; 11 bases agree with TRBD2. Trimming took 2 bases from V and 6 from J; bases not matched to a gene: 12. This CDR3 is 18 amino acids long. The germline V gene has CDR1 LGHDT and CDR2 YNNKEL (reference sequence). The CDR3 sequence is CASSQLAGGSQGSNEQFF. The DNA for the CDR3 is TGTGCCAGCAGCCAACTAGCGGGGGGCTCCCAGGGTTCCAATGAGCAGTTCTTC.

The CDR3 reads CASSPRAGGSLPYEQYF. The CDR3 DNA sequence: TGTGCCAGCAGCCCCCGAGCCGGGGGAAGCCTCCCGTACGAGCAGTACTTC. The chain combines TRBV7-6 with TRBJ2-7, with a weak D call TRBD2 (6 bases). The CDR3 has 17 residues. Germline CDR1 reads SGHVS; CDR2 reads FNYEAQ. V gave up 5 bases and J gave up 4 bases, with 24 bases separating them.

The rearrangement links TRBV5-1 to TRBJ2-7; no clear D gene. The CDR3 extends over 12 amino acids. In germline, CDR1 is SGHRS, CDR2 YFSETQ. V was pared by 4 bases and J by 3 bases, with 8 bases between. DNA for the CDR3: TGCGCCAGCAGCCGCGGAGACTACGAGCAGTACTTC. Its protein product is CASSRGDYEQYF.

The chain links TRBV5-1 to TRBJ2-5, with D maybe TRBD1 (6 bases). This CDR3 is built from 13 residues. The germline V gene encodes CDR1 SGHRS and CDR2 YFSETQ. Trimming left V 3 bases short and J 4 bases short, with 10 bases between. The CDR3 DNA sequence: TGCGCCAGCAGCTCAGGGGTAGGAGAGACCCAGTACTTC. Residues: CASSSGVGETQYF.

The J gene is TRBJ2-2, the V gene TRBV5-5; TRBD1 matches at 7 bases. The CDR3 is made up of 15 amino acids. Germline assignment: CDR1 SGHKS and CDR2 YYEKEE (reference sequence). V gave up 5 bases and J gave up 6 bases; unmatched junction bases: 10. The CDR3 nucleotides read TGTGCCAGCAGTTACGACAGGGATGGAGCCGGGGAGCTGTTTTTT. It yields the protein CASSYDRDGAGELFF. Filled out from reference TRBV5-5 and TRBJ2-2, the complete variable domain reads DAGVTQSPTHLIKTRGQQVTLRCSPISGHKSVSWYQQVLGQGPQFIFQYYEKEERGRGNFPDRFSARQFPNYSSELNVNALLLGDSALYLCASSYDRDGAGELFFGEGSRLTVL.

V gene TRBV29-1 combines with J gene TRBJ2-2; D gene uncertain. The CDR3 has 12 residues. The germline V and J ends were trimmed by 4 bases and 8 bases, with 11 bases remaining between them. Germline V lookup: CDR1 SQVTM, CDR2 ANQGSEA. The CDR3: CSVALLSGELFF. The CDR3 nucleotides are TGCAGCGTTGCCCTCCTAAGTGGGGAGCTGTTTTTT.

The rearrangement uses TRBV2 and TRBJ1-1, with D possibly matching TRBD1 (6 bases). The CDR3 has 14 residues. V was clipped by 5 bases and J by 0 bases, with 10 bases between them. The V gene's germline CDR1 is SNHLY and CDR2 FYNNEI. The CDR3 reads CASSSQGMNTEAFF. The CDR3 DNA reads as TGTGCCAGCAGTAGCCAGGGGATGAACACTGAAGCTTTCTTT.

This sequence joins TRBV6-5 and TRBJ2-2; 10 nucleotides agree with TRBD2. V lost 6 bases, J lost 6 bases, and 7 bases stayed unmatched. This CDR3 has 15 amino acids. Per the germline V gene, CDR1 is MNHEY and CDR2 is SVGAGI. The CDR3 nucleotides read TGTGCCAGCAGCAGAGCGGGGGGGCTGGCCGGGGAGCTGTTTTTT. Translated: CASSRAGGLAGELFF.

This clone has more than one count but fewer than ten. The CDR3 loop is CATSRDARGFSNEKLFF. CDR3 bases: TGTGCCACCAGCAGAGATGCTCGGGGTTTCTCTAATGAAAAACTGTTTTTT. The chain links TRBV15 to TRBJ1-4; D is uncertain. This CDR3 spans 17 amino acids. The germline gives CDR1 LNHNV, CDR2 YYDKDF (reference sequence). V gave up 0 bases and J gave up 3 bases, with 14 bases separating them.

The J gene is TRBJ2-4, the V gene TRBV6-5; possible D gene TRBD1, 5 bases. The CDR3 runs 14 residues. Trimming pared 5 bases from V and 0 bases from J, leaving 8 bases between. Germline assignment: CDR1 MNHEY and CDR2 SVGAGI. Here the CDR3 reads CASSPTVAKNIQYF. CDR3 coding DNA: TGTGCCAGCAGTCCGACAGTAGCCAAAAACATTCAGTACTTC.

The rearrangement links TRBV3-1 (or the pseudogene TRBV3-2) to TRBJ2-7; 9 bases are shared with TRBD1. The CDR3 consists of 15 residues. V trimming: 2 bases; J trimming: 3 bases; junction bases outside the gene matches: 5. Germline CDR1 is LGHDT and CDR2 is YNNKEL (reference sequence). CDR3 DNA sequence: TGTGCCAGCAGCCAACCGGGACAGGGAATCTACGAGCAGTACTTC. Its translation: CASSQPGQGIYEQYF.

The genes are TRBV7-7 and TRBJ2-2; TRBD2 matches 12 bases. There are 16 residues in the CDR3. V shed 4 bases, J shed 1 base, and the junction held 1 base outside the gene matches. Germline V gene data show CDR1 as SSHAT and CDR2 as FNYEAQ (reference sequence). The CDR3 sequence is CASSSSGGVNTGELFF. In DNA, the CDR3 is TGTGCCAGCAGCTCTAGCGGGGGGGTGAACACCGGGGAGCTGTTTTTT.